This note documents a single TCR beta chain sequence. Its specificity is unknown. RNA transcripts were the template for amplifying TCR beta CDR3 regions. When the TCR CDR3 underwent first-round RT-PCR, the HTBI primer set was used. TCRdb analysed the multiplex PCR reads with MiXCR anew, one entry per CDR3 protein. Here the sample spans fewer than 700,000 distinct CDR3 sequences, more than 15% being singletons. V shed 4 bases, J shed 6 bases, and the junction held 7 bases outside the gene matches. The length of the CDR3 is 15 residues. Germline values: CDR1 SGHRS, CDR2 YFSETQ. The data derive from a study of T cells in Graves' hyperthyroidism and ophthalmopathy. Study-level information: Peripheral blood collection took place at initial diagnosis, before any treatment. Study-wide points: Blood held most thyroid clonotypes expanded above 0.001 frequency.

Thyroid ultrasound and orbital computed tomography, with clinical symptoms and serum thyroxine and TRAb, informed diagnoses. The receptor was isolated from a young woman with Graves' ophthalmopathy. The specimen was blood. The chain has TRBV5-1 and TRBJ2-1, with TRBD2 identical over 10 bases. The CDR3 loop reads CASSGGLARGNEQFF. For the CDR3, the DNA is TGCGCCAGCAGCGGGGGACTAGCGAGAGGCAATGAGCAGTTCTTC.